Shown below are 31 T cell receptor beta chains from a single sample sequenced in a study of beta chain features in type 1 diabetes. Every bit of the isolated RNA underwent reverse transcription, so sequencing read expressed TCRB transcripts. Measured with immunoSEQ multiplex PCR; TCRdb has only the in-frame clones, and not every one. The repertoire holds 120,000 or so clones, roughly a sixth seen once, with 2.6% in the top ten. These receptors lack a known antigen. Study-level results: Among patients with Type 1 diabetes, TCRB CDR3s were moderately but significantly shorter in every one of the four CD4+ subsets.

Sequencing input: central memory CD4+ T cells from blood. These receptors were obtained from a man in his late teens or twenties with type 1 diabetes.

This chain uses TRBV30 with TRBJ2-5; a possible D gene is TRBD1 (5 bases). In germline, CDR1 is GTSNPN, CDR2 SVGIG (reference sequence). V lost 5 bases to trimming and J lost 5 bases, with 9 bases between them. The CDR3 is made up of 11 amino acids. CDR3 DNA: TGTGCCTGGGGGGCGGTGGAGACCCAGTACTTC. Protein product: CAWGAVETQYF.

The rearrangement links TRBV23-1 to TRBJ1-2; TRBD1 matches 7 bases. TRBV23-1 is recorded as an ORF, its role being uncertain. The J segment lost 5 bases and the V segment lost 6 bases, leaving 12 bases of the junction unmatched. The CDR3 is 15 residues long. CDR3 nucleotide sequence: TGCGCCAGCAGCCCCCCAGGACAGGACAAATATGGCTACACCTTC. Its protein is CASSPPGQDKYGYTF.

The chain joins TRBV2 to TRBJ2-3; D is unclear. V was pared by 1 base and J by 6 bases, with 5 bases between. Germline-derived CDR1 and CDR2 are SNHLY and FYNNEI. This CDR3 has 12 amino acids. CDR3: CASSEDGDTQYF. In nucleotides, the CDR3 is TGTGCCAGCAGTGAAGATGGGGATACGCAGTATTTT.

V usage is TRBV15 and J usage is TRBJ2-7, with TRBD1 matching 7 bases. The CDR3 length is 16 residues. Trimming removed 0 bases from V and 3 bases from J; junction bases left unmatched: 8. Germline V gives CDR1 LNHNV, CDR2 YYDKDF (reference sequence). CDR3 bases: TGTGCCACCAGCAGAGATATGGGGACAGCCCTCTACGAGCAGTACTTC. It yields the protein CATSRDMGTALYEQYF.

The rearrangement links TRBV7-2 to TRBJ1-1, with D uncertain. The CDR3 has 16 residues. The V gene lost 1 base and the J gene lost 4 bases, with 16 bases spanning the gap. Germline CDR1 reads SGHTA; CDR2 reads FQGNSA. The CDR3, as DNA: TGTGCCAGCAGCTTAGTATATGGCCTAGTGAGCACTGAAGCTTTCTTT. This encodes CASSLVYGLVSTEAFF.

This chain joins TRBV9 and TRBJ1-2; D remains ambiguous. Trimming removed 0 bases from V and 8 bases from J, with 8 bases in between. This CDR3 is built from 12 residues. Germline CDR1 is SGDLS and CDR2 is YYNGEE. The CDR3 loop is CASSVAYGGYTF. The DNA of the CDR3 is TGTGCCAGCAGCGTAGCCTACGGGGGCTACACCTTC. Drawing the rest from reference TRBV9 and TRBJ1-2, the complete variable domain is DSGVTQTPKHLITATGQRVTLRCSPRSGDLSVYWYQQSLDQGLQFLIQYYNGEERAKGNILERFSAQQFPDLHSELNLSSLELGDSALYFCASSVAYGGYTFGSGTRLTVV.

This clone has more than one count but fewer than ten. V usage is TRBV25-1 and J usage is TRBJ2-7; D ambiguous. The V end was cut by 5 bases, the J end by 0 bases, with 8 bases between. Germline-derived CDR1 and CDR2 are MGHDK and SYGVNS. CDR3 length equals 13 residues. The chain's CDR3 is CASSLPGSYEQYF. The CDR3 region has the DNA TGTGCCAGCAGTCTGCCGGGCTCCTACGAGCAGTACTTC.

This clone turned up a few times. The gene calls are TRBV29-1 and TRBJ1-4; D may be TRBD1 (6 bases). V lost 1 base to trimming and J lost 2 bases, with 14 bases between them. Germline values: CDR1 SQVTM, CDR2 ANQGSEA. This CDR3 has 16 amino acids. The CDR3 reads CSVEVYDRSTNEKLFF. CDR3 DNA: TGCAGCGTTGAAGTATATGACAGGAGCACTAATGAAAAACTGTTTTTT.

The chain joins TRBV21-1 to TRBJ1-2. TRBV21-1 is an annotated pseudogene. The CDR3 is made up of 18 amino acids. The CDR3 sequence: CASSKLLAQGGLNYGYTF. The CDR3 bases are TGTGCCAGCAGCAAATTACTAGCTCAGGGAGGGCTTAACTATGGCTACACCTTC.

The chain joins TRBV18 to TRBJ2-3; 14 positions agree with TRBD2. Germline CDR1 is KGHSH and CDR2 is LQKENI. The CDR3 has 16 amino acids. V lost 6 bases, J lost 2 bases, and 4 bases stayed unmatched. This chain's CDR3 is CASSPTSGGATDTQYF. The CDR3 bases are TGTGCCAGCTCTCCGACTAGCGGGGGGGCCACAGATACGCAGTATTTT. Full variable domain (missing parts from reference TRBV18 and TRBJ2-3): NAGVMQNPRHLVRRRGQEARLRCSPMKGHSHVYWYRQLPEEGLKFMVYLQKENIIDESGMPKERFSAEFPKEGPSILRIQQVVRGDSAAYFCASSPTSGGATDTQYFGPGTRLTVL.

The chain has TRBV10-1 and TRBJ2-5, with 10 bases fitting TRBD2. J lost 2 bases, V lost 3 bases, and 12 bases had no gene match. This CDR3 contains 18 residues. Germline CDR1 and CDR2: WNHNN and SYGVQD (reference sequence). The CDR3 sequence is CASSDPESTSGAQETQYF. CDR3 sequence (DNA): TGCGCCAGCAGTGACCCCGAATCCACTAGCGGGGCTCAAGAGACCCAGTACTTC.

This clone showed up just a few times. The chain uses TRBV6-6 and TRBJ2-7; 9 bases line up with TRBD1. Germline V gene data show CDR1 as MNHNY and CDR2 as SVGAGI (reference sequence). Germline trimming cut 5 bases from V and 4 bases from J; bases unmatched to any gene: 6. CDR3 length: 14 residues. The CDR3 is CASSLGTGLYEQYF. In nucleotides, the CDR3 is TGTGCCAGCAGTCTGGGGACAGGGCTATACGAGCAGTACTTC.

The chain employs TRBV29-1 and TRBJ1-6; TRBD1 matches 9 bases. After removal of 4 bases from V and 9 bases from J, the junction contained 4 bases not matched to a gene. This CDR3 spans 13 amino acids. CDR1 SQVTM and CDR2 ANQGSEA come from the germline V gene. The CDR3 coding sequence is TGCAGCGTTGCGGCGACAGGGGGTTCACCCCTCCACTTT. Translating gives CSVAATGGSPLHF.

The chain couples TRBV28 to TRBJ2-5, with D possibly matching TRBD1 (6 bases). V dropped 4 bases and J dropped 5 bases, with 17 bases sitting between them. The germline gives CDR1 MDHEN, CDR2 SYDVKM. This CDR3 contains 15 residues. CDR3 sequence reads: CASSSHRVQGETQYF. CDR3 sequence (DNA): TGTGCCAGCAGTTCCCACAGGGTTCAAGGGGAGACCCAGTACTTC. The full variable domain, completed using reference TRBV28 and TRBJ2-5, is DVKVTQSSRYLVKRTGEKVFLECVQDMDHENMFWYRQDPGLGLRLIYFSYDVKMKEKGDIPEGYSVSREKKERFSLILESASTNQTSMYLCASSSHRVQGETQYFGPGTRLLVL.

This clone was counted between two and nine times. This same CDR3 is encoded by further DNA sequences in the sample. The chain joins TRBV11-2 to TRBJ2-1; 9 nucleotides match TRBD2. In germline, CDR1 is SGHAT, CDR2 FQNNGV. The CDR3 has 16 residues. Trimming removed 2 bases from V and 0 bases from J; junction bases left unmatched: 2. The CDR3 DNA sequence: TGTGCCAGCAGCTTAAATAGCGGGAGCTCCTACAATGAGCAGTTCTTC. It encodes CASSLNSGSSYNEQFF.

The CDR3 loop is CASSSQETQYF. In DNA, the CDR3 is TGTGCCAGCAGCTCCCAAGAGACCCAGTACTTC. V usage is TRBV2 and J usage is TRBJ2-5; D remains ambiguous. Germline lookup yields CDR1 SNHLY and CDR2 FYNNEI. The CDR3 has 11 amino acids. The V and J ends lost 6 bases and 1 base respectively, with 3 bases between them.

The J gene is TRBJ1-5, the V gene TRBV6-6; D uncertain. The CDR3 has 14 amino acids. Trimming took off 6 bases at V and 0 bases at J, with 9 bases between the two ends. Germline assignment: CDR1 MNHNY and CDR2 SVGAGI (reference sequence). CDR3 protein: CASSEHYSNQPQHF. CDR3 DNA sequence: TGTGCCAGCAGCGAGCATTATAGCAATCAGCCCCAGCATTTT.

The chain combines TRBV10-3 with TRBJ1-2, with 9 bases identical to TRBD1. With 10 bases clipped from V and 4 bases from J, the junction kept 7 bases outside the gene matches. The CDR3 is 13 residues long. Germline V gives CDR1 ENHRY, CDR2 SYGVKD. The CDR3 loop is CATQQGAPYGYTF. The CDR3 DNA reads TGTGCCACCCAACAGGGGGCCCCCTATGGCTACACCTTC.

This clone showed up just a few times. The V call is TRBV10-3, the J call TRBJ1-5; D possibly corresponds to TRBD1 (6 bases). V dropped 3 bases and J dropped 1 base, with 10 bases sitting between them. Germline V lookup: CDR1 ENHRY, CDR2 SYGVKD. CDR3 size: 15 residues. CDR3 in DNA: TGTGCCATCAGTGAAATCCAGGGGAGCAATCAGCCCCAGCATTTT. This sequence encodes CAISEIQGSNQPQHF.

This clone was seen at least ten times. The chain recombines TRBV7-9 with TRBJ2-3, with 8 bases that match TRBD1. V gave up 4 bases and J gave up 6 bases; unmatched junction bases: 9. Germline-derived CDR1 and CDR2 are SEHNR and FQNEAQ (reference sequence). The CDR3 sequence is 15 residues long. The CDR3 loop reads CASSYSTGAGDTQYF. The DNA of the CDR3 is TGTGCCAGCAGCTATTCGACAGGGGCAGGGGATACGCAGTATTTT.

Ten or more counts support this clone. The chain couples TRBV9 to TRBJ2-3; D gene uncertain. V lost 2 bases to trimming and J lost 0 bases, with 10 bases between them. Germline CDR1 and CDR2: SGDLS and YYNGEE. The CDR3 has 15 amino acids. The DNA of the CDR3 is TGTGCCAGCAGCGTTTGGACGCTGAGCACAGATACGCAGTATTTT. Encoded protein: CASSVWTLSTDTQYF.

The chain has TRBV18 and TRBJ1-2, with D unclear. The CDR3 is 13 residues long. Trimming took 0 bases from V and 8 from J, leaving 10 bases between them. Germline CDR1 reads KGHSH; CDR2 reads LQKENI. CDR3 amino acids: CASSPPMGLGYTF. The CDR3 nucleotides read TGTGCCAGCTCACCACCGATGGGTTTGGGCTACACCTTC.

The chain employs TRBV2 and TRBJ2-5; D ambiguous. The CDR3 is 11 amino acids. The V and J ends lost 3 bases and 7 bases respectively, with 6 bases between them. Germline values: CDR1 SNHLY, CDR2 FYNNEI. Written as DNA, the CDR3 is TGTGCCAGCAGTGACGGACCGACCCAGTACTTC. Translated, it gives CASSDGPTQYF.

This clone has more than one count but fewer than ten. This sequence joins TRBV5-4 and TRBJ2-1; 9 bases match TRBD1. Germline loops: CDR1 SGHNT, CDR2 YYREEE (reference sequence). V lost 0 bases, J lost 8 bases, and 6 bases stayed unmatched. The CDR3 contains 15 residues. The DNA of the CDR3 is TGTGCCAGCAGCTTGGCCGGGACAGGGAGGTATGAGCAGTTCTTC. Amino acids: CASSLAGTGRYEQFF.

This clone is medium-sized in the sample. Other DNA sequences in the sample encode the same CDR3. The rearrangement uses TRBV7-2 and TRBJ2-4; D is tentatively TRBD1 or TRBD2 (6 bases each). Germline V gene lookup returns CDR1 SGHTA and CDR2 FQGNSA. The V end lost 4 bases, the J end lost 5 bases, and 9 bases lay between the germline ends. This CDR3 spans 13 amino acids. The CDR3 here is CASSYRGQNIQYF. DNA for the CDR3: TGTGCCAGCAGCTACCGGGGGCAAAACATTCAGTACTTC.

There are many counts of this clone. The gene calls are TRBV6-6 and TRBJ1-1; D is ambiguous. Between the trimmed V and J ends, which lost 5 bases and 6 bases, there was a span of 7 bases. This CDR3 comprises 11 residues. Germline V CDR1 and CDR2: MNHNY, SVGAGI (reference sequence). CDR3 sequence: CASSQTSEAFF. In nucleotides, the CDR3 is TGTGCCAGCAGTCAGACATCTGAAGCTTTCTTT.

This rearrangement joins TRBV4-2 to TRBJ2-2; 8 bases line up with TRBD2. The length of the CDR3 is 15 residues. Germline trimming cut 3 bases from V and 5 bases from J; bases unmatched to any gene: 5. The germline gives CDR1 LGHNA, CDR2 YNFKEQ. CDR3 DNA sequence: TGTGCCAGCAGCCACCGGACTAGCCCGACCGGGGAGCTGTTTTTT. Translated, it gives CASSHRTSPTGELFF.

This clone was seen repeatedly, ten times or more. This chain connects TRBV10-3 to TRBJ2-5, with D possibly being TRBD1 or TRBD2 (5 bases each). CDR1 is ENHRY, CDR2 SYGVKD, per germline. This CDR3 comprises 14 residues. V was cut by 7 bases and J by 3 bases, with 15 bases left in between. The CDR3 sequence is CAITSGLGEETQYF. CDR3 coding DNA: TGTGCCATCACTTCAGGGTTGGGGGAAGAGACCCAGTACTTC.

The chain uses TRBV18 and TRBJ2-5; no reliable D call. CDR3 length: 13 residues. Germline lookup yields CDR1 KGHSH and CDR2 LQKENI. Trimming took off 2 bases at V and 5 bases at J, with 9 bases between the two ends. The CDR3 protein is CASSPRNGETQYF. In DNA form, the CDR3 reads TGTGCCAGCTCACCAAGGAACGGGGAGACCCAGTACTTC.

The V and J genes are TRBV7-2 and TRBJ2-1; D not resolved. The CDR3 is 12 residues long. Germline values: CDR1 SGHTA, CDR2 FQGNSA. V lost 4 bases, J lost 10 bases, and 11 bases lay in between. The CDR3 DNA is TGTGCCAGCAGCTCCCGTTTCTCGGAGCAGTTCTTC. It codes for CASSSRFSEQFF. The variable domain in full, with the rest retrieved from reference TRBV7-2 and TRBJ2-1, is GAGVSQSPSNKVTEKGKDVELRCDPISGHTALYWYRQSLGQGLEFLIYFQGNSAPDKSGLPSDRFSAERTGGSVSTLTIQRTQQEDSAVYLCASSSRFSEQFFGPGTRLTVL.

The V call is TRBV6-5, the J call TRBJ2-5; D is uncertain. Germline loops: CDR1 MNHEY, CDR2 SVGAGI. Trimming took 4 bases from V and 5 from J, leaving 8 bases between them. The CDR3 is 12 amino acids. DNA of the CDR3: TGTGCCAGCAGTTCCCTTGGGGAGACCCAGTACTTC. It encodes CASSSLGETQYF.